This T cell receptor (beta chain) was recorded in a study of blood T cell repertoires in COVID-19. Study in general: Acute and convalescent COVID-19 specimens originated in the United States, Italy and Spain. The analysed material was cDNA or gDNA that came from T cells, B-cell-depleted T cells, or PBMCs.

How the authors handled the data: Researchers report that nucleated cell counts were estimated from reference gene primer amplification. Sequencing used immunoSEQ multiplex PCR; TCRdb keeps in-frame clones, though not all of them. V and J calls plus clone size are reproduced from that table; the DNA served to infer D and trimming. The sample lists about 440,000 clones; around 89% were seen once. The specimen sequenced was peripheral blood. This clonotype was sampled from a woman younger than 45 with acute or convalescent COVID-19.

The CDR3 region has the DNA TGTGCCAGTAGTATCGGGAGCAGGGATGCCTATGGCTACACCTTC. Its translation: CASSIGSRDAYGYTF. The chain uses TRBV19 and TRBJ1-2; D is perhaps TRBD1 (5 bases). Germline CDR1 reads LNHDA; CDR2 reads SQIVND (reference sequence). This CDR3 has 15 residues. Trimming pared 3 bases from V and 4 bases from J, leaving 15 bases between. Supplemented by reference TRBV19 and TRBJ1-2, the full variable domain reads DGGITQSPKYLFRKEGQNVTLSCEQNLNHDAMYWYRQDPGQGLRLIYYSQIVNDFQKGDIAEGYSVSREKKESFPLTVTSAQKNPTAFYLCASSIGSRDAYGYTFGSGTRLTVV.